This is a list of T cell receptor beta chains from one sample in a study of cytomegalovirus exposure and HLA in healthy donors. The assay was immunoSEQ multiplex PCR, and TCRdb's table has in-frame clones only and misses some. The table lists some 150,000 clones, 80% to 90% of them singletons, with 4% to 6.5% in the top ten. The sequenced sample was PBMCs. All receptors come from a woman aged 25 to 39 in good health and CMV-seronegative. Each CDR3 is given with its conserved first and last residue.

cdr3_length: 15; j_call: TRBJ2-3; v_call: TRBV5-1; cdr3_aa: CASSFGTGGADTQYF
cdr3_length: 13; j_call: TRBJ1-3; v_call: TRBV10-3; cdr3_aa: CAIADRAGNTIYF
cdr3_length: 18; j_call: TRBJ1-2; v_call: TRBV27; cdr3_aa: CASSLSYRGRYPNYGYTF
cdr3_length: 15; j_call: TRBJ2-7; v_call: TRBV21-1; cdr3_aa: CASTRGLAGVYEQYF
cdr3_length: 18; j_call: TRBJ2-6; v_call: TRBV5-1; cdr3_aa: CASSPPGDPSSGANVLTF
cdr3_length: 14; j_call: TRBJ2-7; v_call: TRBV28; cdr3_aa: CASSLPAGTYEQYF
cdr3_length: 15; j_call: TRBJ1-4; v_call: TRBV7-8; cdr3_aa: CASSLGPTTNEKLFF
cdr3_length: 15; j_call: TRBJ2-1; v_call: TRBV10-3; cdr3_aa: CAISDTGFGGNEQFF
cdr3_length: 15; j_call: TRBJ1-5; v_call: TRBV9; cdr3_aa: CASSVSGAGNQPQHF
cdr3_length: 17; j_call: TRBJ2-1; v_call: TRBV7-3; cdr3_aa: CASSLTDWRGGKNEQFF
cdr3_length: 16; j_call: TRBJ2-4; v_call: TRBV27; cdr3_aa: CASSPWDRGAKNIQYF
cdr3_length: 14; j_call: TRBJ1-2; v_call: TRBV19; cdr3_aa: CASSIAAGSGGYTF
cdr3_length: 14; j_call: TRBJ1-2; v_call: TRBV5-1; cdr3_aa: CASTPGTVGQGYTF
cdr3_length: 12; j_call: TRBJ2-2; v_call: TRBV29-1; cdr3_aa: CSVSQGTGELFF
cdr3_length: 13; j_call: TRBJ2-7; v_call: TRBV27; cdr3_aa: CASRDTGSEEQYF
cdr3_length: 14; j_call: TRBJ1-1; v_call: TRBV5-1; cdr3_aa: CASSSPGRAQGAFF
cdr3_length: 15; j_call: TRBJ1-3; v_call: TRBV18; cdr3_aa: CASSPPALSGNTIYF
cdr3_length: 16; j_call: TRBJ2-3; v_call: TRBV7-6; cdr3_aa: CASSQGLGGRSDTQYF
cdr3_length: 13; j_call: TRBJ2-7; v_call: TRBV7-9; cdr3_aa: CASSLGDRGEQYF
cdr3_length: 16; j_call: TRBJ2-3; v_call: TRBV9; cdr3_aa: CASSVSLRGPTDTQYF
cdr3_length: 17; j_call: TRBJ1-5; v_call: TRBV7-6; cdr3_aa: CASSLGTYPGSNQPQHF
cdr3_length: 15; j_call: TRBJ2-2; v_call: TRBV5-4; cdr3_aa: CASSLVGADTGELFF
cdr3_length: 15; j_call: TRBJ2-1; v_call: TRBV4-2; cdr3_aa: CASSQGLTGVDEQFF
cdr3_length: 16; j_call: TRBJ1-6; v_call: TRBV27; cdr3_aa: CASSPAGRGWNSPLHF
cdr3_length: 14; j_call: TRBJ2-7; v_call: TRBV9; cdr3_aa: CASSGGLADYEQYF
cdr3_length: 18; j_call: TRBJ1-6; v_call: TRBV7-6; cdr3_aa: CASSAGQGKLSYNSPLHF
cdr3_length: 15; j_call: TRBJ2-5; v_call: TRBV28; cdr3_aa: CASSSAGTAQETQYF
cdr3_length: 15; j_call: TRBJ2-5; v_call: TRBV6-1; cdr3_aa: CASSKRDRAIETQYF
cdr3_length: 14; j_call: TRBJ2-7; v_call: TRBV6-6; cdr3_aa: CASSFRGETYEQYF
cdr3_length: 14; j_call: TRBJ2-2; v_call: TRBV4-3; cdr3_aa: CASSQRGGTGELFF
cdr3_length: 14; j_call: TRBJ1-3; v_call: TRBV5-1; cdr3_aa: CASSPDGGRNTIYF
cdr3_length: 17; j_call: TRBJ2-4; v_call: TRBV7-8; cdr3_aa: CASSLELAGGAKNIQYF
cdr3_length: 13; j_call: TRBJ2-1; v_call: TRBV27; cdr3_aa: CASSFSGGNGQFF
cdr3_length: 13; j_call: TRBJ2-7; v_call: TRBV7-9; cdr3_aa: CASSVGLAHEQYF
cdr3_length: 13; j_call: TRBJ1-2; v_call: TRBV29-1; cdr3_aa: CSVGTGENYGYTF
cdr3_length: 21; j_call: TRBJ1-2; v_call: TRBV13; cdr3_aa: CASSLGSSIGTGGLSNYGYTF
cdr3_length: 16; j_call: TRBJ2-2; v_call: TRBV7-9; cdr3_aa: CASSPTSGTNTGELFF
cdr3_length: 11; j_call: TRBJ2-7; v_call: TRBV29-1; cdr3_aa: CSVGSIYEQYF
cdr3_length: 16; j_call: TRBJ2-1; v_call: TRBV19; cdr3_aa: CASSINQGARYNEQFF
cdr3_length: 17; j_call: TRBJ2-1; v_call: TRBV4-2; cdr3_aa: CASSHQGSGRNYNEQFF